This TCR beta chain is drawn from a study of human T cells and chemical hapten exposure. The overall study: Upper inner arm skin measuring roughly 2 cm by roughly 2 cm received 2% DPC for sensitization. DPC (0.01%) was patch tested on the upper back and read at 6 days.

The CDR3 is 12 amino acids. Deletions cut 1 base from V and 5 bases from J, with 5 bases between. The germline gives CDR1 LGHDT, CDR2 YNNKEL (reference sequence). Unique molecular identifiers were attached to individual cDNA molecules during library preparation. Original processing notes: Samples ranged from roughly 23,224 to 690,600 TCRs, with a median of roughly 93,000. MiXCR, applied by TCRdb to the RACE reads, yields one record per CDR3 protein. These V and J calls rely on TCRdb rather than the paper's analysis. The sample shows 150,000 to 200,000 distinct CDR3 sequences, around a quarter of them seen only once. Time point specified: patch test 3, about 24 weeks after DPC sensitization. Treatment specified: therapeutic diphenylcyclopropenone sensitization with weekly scalp DPC.

The clonotype comes from a woman between 40 and 55 years old with alopecia areata. Some clones in this sample may be carry-over from other donors' samples. Sequences were derived from whole blood, sampled in connection with sensitization to the hapten diphenylcyclopropenone (DPC). The chain recombines TRBV3-1 with TRBJ2-5; no clear D gene. The CDR3 sequence is CASSQVRETQYF. As DNA, the CDR3 is TGTGCCAGCAGCCAAGTGAGGGAGACCCAGTACTTC.